This entry concerns a single T cell receptor beta chain. Its cognate antigen is unknown. TCRdb recomputed clones from the PCR reads via MiXCR. The sample lists more than 30,000 clones, about 21% seen once, with around a fifth in the top ten. This specimen comes from a study of metastatic and nonmetastatic thyroid tumors. Overall study findings and caveats: Reported TCR beta diversity, measured in blood and tumor, was significantly higher for malignant thyroid tumors than for benign nodules.

The germline V and J ends were trimmed by 5 bases and 3 bases, with 13 bases remaining between them. CDR1 and CDR2 (germline): SGHKS, YYEKEE (reference sequence). This CDR3 comprises 14 residues. No treatment of any kind had been given to any patient before thyroid surgery. The sample consisted of blood. The chain recombines TRBV5-5 with TRBJ2-3, with a possible D match to TRBD1 (6 bases). This TCR was sampled from a female donor with papillary thyroid cancer or a benign thyroid nodule (not recorded which). Some clones in this sample may be carry-over from other donors' samples. The CDR3 protein is CASSDRPGTDTQYF. The CDR3 DNA follows: TGTGCCAGCAGTGACAGGCCCGGGACAGATACGCAGTATTTT.